This T cell receptor beta chain was observed in a study of CD8+ T cells in alopecia areata. The study, taken as a whole, reports: Compared with normal scalp, lesional scalp had higher clonality and more expanded CD8+ clones.

RNA extraction and reverse transcription yielded cDNA as sequencing template. Sequencing used immunoSEQ multiplex PCR; TCRdb keeps in-frame clones, though not all of them. The sample consists of 110,000 to 150,000 clones, about two thirds of them appearing once. CDR3 length: 15 amino acids. Germline V gives CDR1 SEHNR, CDR2 FQNEAQ (reference sequence). V dropped 2 bases and J dropped 5 bases, with 13 bases sitting between them. Turning to this clone: Its antigen is unidentified.

Sequencing input: CD8+ T cells sorted from blood. The chain combines TRBV7-9 with TRBJ2-1, with D possibly TRBD2 on 7 matching bases. This sequence was found in a human donor in good health. The CDR3 region is CASSLTQGRDNEQFF. CDR3 coding DNA: TGTGCCAGCAGCTTAACCCAGGGGAGGGACAATGAGCAGTTCTTC.